The next 20 T cell receptor beta chains were all read from a single sample in a study of blood T cells in healthy people across ages. A second roughly 6 to 12 cycle PCR used barcoded and J-beta primers. TCRdb redid the calling of the 5' RACE reads with MiXCR, one entry per CDR3 protein. Of 1.5 million to 2 million distinct CDR3 sequences listed, 40% to 55% are singletons. Input material: blood. These receptor sequences come from a woman aged 40 to 50 in good health.

The chain couples TRBV6-5 to TRBJ1-2; D perhaps matches TRBD1 (6 bases). From germline, CDR1 is MNHEY and CDR2 SVGAGI. Trimming cost V 5 bases and J 0 bases, with 13 bases left between them. The CDR3 loop spans 15 amino acids. CDR3 nucleotides: TGTGCCAGCAGTAAGCGACAGGATCCTAACTATGGCTACACCTTC. Protein product: CASSKRQDPNYGYTF.

The table lists this clonotype with a few counts. V is TRBV6-1 and J is TRBJ2-3; D gene unclear. V gave up 1 base and J gave up 1 base, with 6 bases separating them. Germline values: CDR1 MNHNS, CDR2 SASEGT. The CDR3 runs to 14 residues. CDR3 sequence: CASSEGAGTDTQYF. As DNA, the CDR3 is TGTGCCAGCAGTGAAGGAGCTGGCACAGATACGCAGTATTTT.

CDR3 DNA sequence: TGTGCCAGCAGTGCGGACAGGGTGAGGGGTGAGCAGTTCTTC. Encoded protein: CASSADRVRGEQFF. V and J are TRBV6-5 and TRBJ2-1; TRBD1 aligns across 8 bases. With 5 bases clipped from V and 9 bases from J, the junction kept 9 bases outside the gene matches. The V gene's germline CDR1 is MNHEY and CDR2 SVGAGI. CDR3 length: 14 residues.

The chain uses TRBV27 and TRBJ2-1; a weak D match, TRBD2 (6 bases). This CDR3 has 15 residues. The germline V gene encodes CDR1 MNHEY and CDR2 SMNVEV (reference sequence). V shed 5 bases and J shed 5 bases, with 16 bases lying between them. DNA of the CDR3: TGTGCCAGCAGTCCACAGGAGGGGTCTAACAATGAGCAGTTCTTC. It is translated as CASSPQEGSNNEQFF.

J is TRBJ2-3 and V is TRBV12-3 or TRBV12-4; 15 bases line up with TRBD2. The CDR3 spans 21 residues. With V trimmed by 2 bases and J by 0 bases, 12 bases remained unmatched. DNA for the CDR3: TGTGCCAGCAGTTTAAGGGGGACTAGCGGGGGGACTTTCACTAGCACAGATACGCAGTATTTT. It translates to CASSLRGTSGGTFTSTDTQYF.

The rearrangement uses TRBV7-2 and TRBJ1-2, with 7 bases that match TRBD1. The CDR3 is made up of 15 amino acids. The V gene's germline CDR1 is SGHTA and CDR2 FQGNSA. The J segment lost 6 bases and the V segment lost 5 bases, leaving 12 bases of the junction unmatched. CDR3 sequence reads: CASSDGVTGIDGYTF. CDR3 bases: TGTGCCAGCAGCGACGGAGTGACAGGGATAGATGGCTACACCTTC.

The chain has TRBV5-1 and TRBJ2-7; D unclear. This CDR3 region has 15 residues. Per germline, CDR1 SGHRS and CDR2 YFSETQ. With 0 bases removed from V and 5 bases from J, the gap between germline ends came to 15 bases. The CDR3 DNA reads TGCGCCAGCAGCTTGGTCAGACCTAGTCTCAACGAGCAGTACTTC. It codes for CASSLVRPSLNEQYF. Filled out from reference TRBV5-1 and TRBJ2-7, the complete variable domain reads KAGVTQTPRYLIKTRGQQVTLSCSPISGHRSVSWYQQTPGQGLQFLFEYFSETQRNKGNFPGRFSGRQFSNSRSEMNVSTLELGDSALYLCASSLVRPSLNEQYFGPGTRLTVT.

The chain's CDR3 is CASSQVRGQTQYF. In DNA form, the CDR3 reads TGTGCCAGCAGCCAAGTCCGGGGACAGACCCAGTACTTC. The chain is built from TRBV3-1 and TRBJ2-5; D may match TRBD1 or TRBD2 (5 bases each). Trimming shortened V by 1 base and J by 6 bases, and 9 bases separated the two germline ends. The CDR3 sequence is 13 residues long. Germline V lookup: CDR1 LGHDT, CDR2 YNNKEL (reference sequence).

The J gene is TRBJ1-1, the V gene TRBV9, with 7 bases matching TRBD1. Trimming removed 0 bases from V and 1 base from J; junction bases left unmatched: 3. Per the germline V gene, CDR1 is SGDLS and CDR2 is YYNGEE. The CDR3 has 15 amino acids. CDR3 nucleotides: TGTGCCAGCAGCGTAGATCACAGGGGGAACACTGAAGCTTTCTTT. Translated: CASSVDHRGNTEAFF.

The chain joins TRBV20-1 to TRBJ2-3, with TRBD2 matching over 12 bases. V shed 5 bases, J shed 3 bases, and the junction held 9 bases outside the gene matches. Germline CDR1 is DFQATT and CDR2 is SNEGSKA (reference sequence). The CDR3 spans 16 residues. CDR3 DNA: TGCAGTGCTCACCACCGACTAGCGGGGGTGACAGATACGCAGTATTTT. Protein sequence: CSAHHRLAGVTDTQYF.

This clonotype appeared a single time. The genes are TRBV28 and TRBJ1-2; possible D gene TRBD1, 6 bases. Germline V gives CDR1 MDHEN, CDR2 SYDVKM. V was cut by 4 bases and J by 2 bases, with 14 bases left in between. This CDR3 region has 15 residues. DNA of the CDR3: TGTGCCAGCAGTTCCAATAAGGGGGGAAACTATGGCTACACCTTC. Translation: CASSSNKGGNYGYTF.

This chain connects TRBV6-6 to TRBJ2-1, with TRBD1 matching over 8 bases. Per germline, CDR1 MNHNY and CDR2 SVGAGI (reference sequence). The CDR3 totals 15 residues. J lost 8 bases, V lost 5 bases, and 11 bases had no gene match. CDR3 protein: CASSLGQGIAHEQFF. The CDR3 region has the DNA TGTGCCAGCAGTCTTGGACAGGGAATTGCACATGAGCAGTTCTTC.

The chain joins TRBV6-5 to TRBJ2-3; 7 nucleotides line up with TRBD1. CDR3 length equals 15 residues. Germline lookup yields CDR1 MNHEY and CDR2 SVGAGI. V trimming: 2 bases; J trimming: 4 bases; junction bases outside the gene matches: 6. CDR3: CASSYDRERADTQYF. The CDR3 region has the DNA TGTGCCAGCAGTTACGACAGGGAGAGGGCAGATACGCAGTATTTT.

The CDR3 bases are TGTGCCAGCAGCCGATGGCCACTAGCGGGGGAGCCCGAGCAGTACTTC. The encoded protein is CASSRWPLAGEPEQYF. The V and J genes are TRBV6-6 and TRBJ2-7; 11 bases align to TRBD2. The CDR3 loop spans 16 amino acids. Per the germline V gene, CDR1 is MNHNY and CDR2 is SVGAGI (reference sequence). The V and J ends lost 6 bases and 6 bases, in that order; junction bases with no gene match: 13.

This rearrangement joins TRBV7-9 to TRBJ1-4; no clear D. V dropped 3 bases and J dropped 5 bases, with 10 bases sitting between them. Germline-derived CDR1 and CDR2 are SEHNR and FQNEAQ (reference sequence). There are 14 residues in the CDR3. In DNA, the CDR3 is TGTGCCAGCAGCTTGGCACACGGAAATGAAAAACTGTTTTTT. This encodes CASSLAHGNEKLFF.

As for this clonotype: This likely comes from a read error, as the CDR3 has no conserved phenylalanine or tryptophan at its end. The chain employs TRBV7-2 and TRBJ2-3; D is ambiguous. The CDR3 covers 13 residues. V was shortened by 2 bases and J by 4 bases, with 7 bases between the two germline ends. Germline V gives CDR1 SGHTA, CDR2 FQGNSA. The DNA for the CDR3 is TGTGCCAGCAGCTTATCCCGTCCAGATACGCAGTATATT. Protein: CASSLSRPDTQYI.

This clonotype was recorded only once. The rearrangement joins TRBV25-1 to TRBJ1-1; D is unresolved. There are 15 residues in the CDR3. Germline CDR1 MGHDK, CDR2 SYGVNS. V was pared by 5 bases and J by 1 base, with 14 bases between. CDR3 region: CASSPRVKRNTEAFF. CDR3 sequence (DNA): TGTGCCAGCAGTCCGAGGGTAAAAAGGAACACTGAAGCTTTCTTT.

There are a few counts of this clonotype. The chain couples TRBV27 to TRBJ2-5, with unresolved D. V lost 2 bases to trimming and J lost 2 bases, with 6 bases between them. This CDR3 spans 13 amino acids. CDR1 MNHEY and CDR2 SMNVEV come from the germline V gene (reference sequence). CDR3 sequence reads: CASSLQKQETQYF. The CDR3 DNA sequence: TGTGCCAGCAGTTTACAAAAGCAAGAGACCCAGTACTTC.

The V and J genes are TRBV5-1 and TRBJ2-3; D unresolved. V lost 1 base, J lost 2 bases, and 8 bases lay in between. The V gene's germline CDR1 is SGHRS and CDR2 YFSETQ. The CDR3 extends over 14 amino acids. The CDR3: CASSLFGYTDTQYF. For the CDR3, the DNA is TGCGCCAGCAGCTTGTTCGGATACACAGATACGCAGTATTTT.

The gene calls are TRBV4-3 and TRBJ2-4; a possible D gene is TRBD1 (6 bases). This CDR3 spans 15 amino acids. V was pared by 0 bases and J by 8 bases, with 14 bases between. The germline gives CDR1 LGHNA, CDR2 YSLEER. For the CDR3, the DNA is TGCGCCAGCAGCCAAGATGGGGGCCGGGCTGACATTCAGTACTTC. Residues: CASSQDGGRADIQYF.